This TCR beta chain came from a study of blood T cell repertoires in COVID-19. Generated by immunoSEQ multiplex PCR, the TCRdb table keeps only in-frame clones and is missing some. The data hold 250,000 to 400,000 clones, with approximately 88% observed a single time. This clone was detected once. CDR1 is SGHRS and CDR2 is YFSETQ in the germline V gene. Trimming left V 3 bases short and J 8 bases short, with 12 bases between. The CDR3 has 14 residues. The chain employs TRBV5-1 and TRBJ1-6; no clear D. The receptor was derived from a young woman with COVID-19, enrolled during active disease. The sequenced sample consisted of peripheral blood. CDR3 residues: CASSSGSSDSPLHF. The CDR3 nucleotides are TGCGCCAGCAGCTCAGGTTCCTCGGATTCACCCCTCCACTTT.